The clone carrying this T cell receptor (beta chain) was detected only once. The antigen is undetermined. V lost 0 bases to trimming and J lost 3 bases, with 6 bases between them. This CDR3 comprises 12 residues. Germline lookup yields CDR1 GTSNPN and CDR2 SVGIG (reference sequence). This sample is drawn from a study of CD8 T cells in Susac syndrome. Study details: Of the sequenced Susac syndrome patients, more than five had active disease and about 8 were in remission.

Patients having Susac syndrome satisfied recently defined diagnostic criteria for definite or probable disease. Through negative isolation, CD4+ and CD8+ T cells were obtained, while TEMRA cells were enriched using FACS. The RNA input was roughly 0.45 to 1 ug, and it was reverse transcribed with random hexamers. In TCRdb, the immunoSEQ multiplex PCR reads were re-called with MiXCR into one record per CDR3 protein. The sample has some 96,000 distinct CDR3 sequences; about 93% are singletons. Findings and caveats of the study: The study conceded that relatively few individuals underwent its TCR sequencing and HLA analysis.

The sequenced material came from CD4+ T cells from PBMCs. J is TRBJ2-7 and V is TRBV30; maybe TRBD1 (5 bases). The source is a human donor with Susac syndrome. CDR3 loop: CAWSVQVYEQYF. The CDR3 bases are TGTGCCTGGAGTGTACAGGTCTACGAGCAGTACTTC.